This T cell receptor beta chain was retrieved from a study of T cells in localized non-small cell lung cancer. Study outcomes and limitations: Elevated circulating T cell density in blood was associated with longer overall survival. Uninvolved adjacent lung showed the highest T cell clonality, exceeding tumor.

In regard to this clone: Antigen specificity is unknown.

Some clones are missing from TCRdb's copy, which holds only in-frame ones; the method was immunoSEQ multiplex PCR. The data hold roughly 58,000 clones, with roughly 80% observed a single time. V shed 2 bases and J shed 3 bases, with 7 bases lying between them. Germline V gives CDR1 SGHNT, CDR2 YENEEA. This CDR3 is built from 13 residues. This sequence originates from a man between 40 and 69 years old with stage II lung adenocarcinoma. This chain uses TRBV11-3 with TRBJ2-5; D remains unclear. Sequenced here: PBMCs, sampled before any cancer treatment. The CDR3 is CASSLSRKETQYF. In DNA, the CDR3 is TGTGCCAGCAGCTTATCACGAAAAGAGACCCAGTACTTC.